Listed here are 2 T cell receptor beta chains from one sample, sequenced in a study of T cells in Graves' hyperthyroidism and ophthalmopathy. There were TCR beta CDR3 regions amplified from RNA transcripts. HTBI primers were employed in a first-round RT-PCR of the TCR CDR3. TCRdb fed the multiplex PCR reads into MiXCR, producing one record per CDR3 protein. This sample has around 720,000 distinct CDR3 sequences, with 35% found just once. Sequenced input: blood. These TCRs come from a woman between 40 and 50 years old with Graves' hyperthyroidism.

The rearrangement uses TRBV12-3 or TRBV12-4 and TRBJ1-2, with D perhaps TRBD1 (6 bases). This CDR3 has 13 residues. Between the trimmed V and J ends, which lost 5 bases and 5 bases, there was a span of 12 bases. The CDR3 DNA reads as TGTGCCAGCAGTAGCGTTACAGGGTATGGCTACACCTTC. Its protein product is CASSSVTGYGYTF.

The chain links TRBV19 to TRBJ1-1, with no clear D. Germline CDR1 LNHDA, CDR2 SQIVND (reference sequence). Trimming took off 5 bases at V and 4 bases at J, with 14 bases between the two ends. The CDR3 loop spans 14 amino acids. The CDR3 region is CASSEIPVLTEAFF. In DNA form, the CDR3 reads TGTGCCAGTAGTGAAATCCCAGTGCTCACTGAAGCTTTCTTT. Using reference TRBV19 and TRBJ1-1 for the parts outside the CDR3, the full variable domain is DGGITQSPKYLFRKEGQNVTLSCEQNLNHDAMYWYRQDPGQGLRLIYYSQIVNDFQKGDIAEGYSVSREKKESFPLTVTSAQKNPTAFYLCASSEIPVLTEAFFGQGTRLTVV.